Below, 18 T cell receptor beta chains from the same sample are listed, as sequenced in a study of T cell responses to AZD1222 COVID-19 vaccine. Repertoires were generated with immunoSEQ multiplex PCR, while TCRdb's copy carries only in-frame clones and drops some. The sample has under 200,000 clones, 94% seen once. This specimen consisted of peripheral blood, obtained on day 0 of AZD1222 vaccination. Receptor source: an adult in good health.

The J gene is TRBJ1-5, the V gene TRBV27; 7 nucleotides align to TRBD1. Per the germline V gene, CDR1 is MNHEY and CDR2 is SMNVEV (reference sequence). The V segment lost 5 bases and the J segment 4 bases; nucleotides outside the gene matches: 5. The CDR3 loop spans 14 amino acids. CDR3 protein: CASSMLGQNQPQHF. CDR3 bases: TGTGCCAGCAGTATGTTGGGACAGAATCAGCCCCAGCATTTT.

This CDR3 is CASSLGPHYEQYF. For the CDR3, the DNA is TGTGCCAGTAGTTTGGGCCCCCACTACGAGCAGTACTTC. The V gene is TRBV19, the J gene TRBJ2-7; D gene uncertain. Germline V lookup: CDR1 LNHDA, CDR2 SQIVND (reference sequence). Trimming took 5 bases from V and 3 from J, leaving 11 bases between them. This CDR3 contains 13 residues. The full variable domain, with the rest looked up from reference TRBV19 and TRBJ2-7, is DGGITQSPKYLFRKEGQNVTLSCEQNLNHDAMYWYRQDPGQGLRLIYYSQIVNDFQKGDIAEGYSVSREKKESFPLTVTSAQKNPTAFYLCASSLGPHYEQYFGPGTRLTVT.

V usage is TRBV28 and J usage is TRBJ2-3; 10 nucleotides line up with TRBD2. J was trimmed by 6 bases and V by 2 bases; bases with no gene match: 8. The CDR3 runs to 16 residues. Germline values: CDR1 MDHEN, CDR2 SYDVKM. In DNA, the CDR3 is TGTGCCAGCAGTTTAAGGCCAAGCGGGAGGGCCGATACGCAGTATTTT. Amino acid sequence: CASSLRPSGRADTQYF.

This chain connects TRBV2 to TRBJ1-3; maybe TRBD1 (5 bases). This CDR3 has 19 residues. V lost 0 bases to trimming and J lost 0 bases, with 18 bases between them. The V gene's germline CDR1 is SNHLY and CDR2 FYNNEI. CDR3 region: CASSEAIGAGSISGNTIYF. Written as DNA, the CDR3 is TGTGCCAGCAGTGAAGCCATCGGGGCAGGTTCGATCTCTGGAAACACCATATATTTT.

This clone appeared once. This sequence joins TRBV28 and TRBJ1-5; D remains unclear. Germline CDR1 and CDR2: MDHEN and SYDVKM. V lost 4 bases and J 0 bases, leaving 10 bases between the germline ends. The CDR3 consists of 15 residues. This chain's CDR3 is CASSWAVDSNQPQHF. In DNA form, the CDR3 reads TGTGCCAGCAGTTGGGCAGTCGATAGCAATCAGCCCCAGCATTTT.

The V gene is TRBV7-9, the J gene TRBJ2-7; D is perhaps TRBD1 (5 bases). V was cut by 2 bases and J by 4 bases, with 15 bases left in between. Germline V gene data show CDR1 as SEHNR and CDR2 as FQNEAQ (reference sequence). The CDR3 covers 15 residues. The CDR3 DNA sequence: TGTGCCAGCAGCTTACCCGCAGGGATTCATTACGAGCAGTACTTC. It specifies CASSLPAGIHYEQYF.

The rearrangement uses TRBV5-4 and TRBJ1-2; D is undetermined. V was trimmed by 0 bases and J by 3 bases, leaving 9 bases between them. CDR1 and CDR2 (germline): SGHNT, YYREEE (reference sequence). The CDR3 contains 14 residues. CDR3 loop: CASSLGGKDYGYTF. In DNA form, the CDR3 reads TGTGCCAGCAGCTTGGGGGGAAAGGACTATGGCTACACCTTC.

The rearrangement links TRBV12-3 or TRBV12-4 to TRBJ1-5, with D hard to call. This CDR3 is 13 amino acids long. Trimming took off 3 bases at V and 7 bases at J, with 10 bases between the two ends. The chain's CDR3 is CASSFGRSQPQHF. Here the CDR3 DNA reads TGTGCCAGCAGTTTTGGGAGAAGCCAGCCCCAGCATTTT.

This sequence joins TRBV18 and TRBJ1-2; D unresolved. The CDR3 spans 15 residues. Trimming took off 0 bases at V and 4 bases at J, with 12 bases between the two ends. In germline, CDR1 is KGHSH, CDR2 LQKENI. CDR3 sequence: CASSPPAGLVYGYTF. CDR3 nucleotides: TGTGCCAGCTCACCACCGGCAGGCCTAGTCTATGGCTACACCTTC.

The chain joins TRBV7-9 to TRBJ1-2; maybe TRBD1 (5 bases). Trimming removed 7 bases at V and 3 bases at J, with 12 bases between. The germline CDR1 and CDR2 sequences are SEHNR and FQNEAQ (reference sequence). This CDR3 is built from 13 residues. CDR3 amino acids: CASTQGGYYGYTF. The CDR3 DNA reads TGTGCCAGCACCCAGGGAGGCTACTATGGCTACACCTTC.

This clone was seen only once. The chain couples TRBV6-2 or TRBV6-3 to TRBJ2-3; 9 bases align to TRBD2. This CDR3 is 14 amino acids long. With V trimmed by 3 bases and J by 5 bases, 3 bases remained unmatched. The germline CDR1 and CDR2 sequences are MNHEY and SVGEGT. CDR3 amino acids: CASSYSGSRDTQYF. Here the CDR3 DNA reads TGTGCCAGCAGTTATAGCGGGAGTAGAGATACGCAGTATTTT.

This chain connects TRBV28 to TRBJ2-7; 7 nucleotides match TRBD1. From germline, CDR1 is MDHEN and CDR2 SYDVKM. Trimming removed 5 bases from V and 1 base from J; junction bases left unmatched: 14. CDR3 length equals 17 residues. This CDR3 is CASSTVSGQGVSYEQYF. The CDR3 DNA sequence: TGTGCCAGCAGTACTGTTTCGGGGCAGGGGGTTTCCTACGAGCAGTACTTC.

This chain joins TRBV5-1 and TRBJ1-3; weak D call: TRBD1 (5 bases). V lost 0 bases and J 0 bases, leaving 7 bases between the germline ends. CDR1 SGHRS and CDR2 YFSETQ come from the germline V gene. This CDR3 is built from 15 residues. This chain's CDR3 is CASSLEGHSGNTIYF. CDR3 in DNA: TGCGCCAGCAGCTTGGAAGGACACTCTGGAAACACCATATATTTT.

The chain joins TRBV11-2 to TRBJ1-5, with a possible D match to TRBD1 (6 bases). The CDR3 is 14 amino acids. Per germline, CDR1 SGHAT and CDR2 FQNNGV. V was trimmed by 3 bases and J by 3 bases, leaving 9 bases between them. CDR3 nucleotide sequence: TGTGCCAGCAGCTTGGACAGATTCAATCAGCCCCAGCATTTT. Protein product: CASSLDRFNQPQHF.

The chain has TRBV19 and TRBJ1-1, with D maybe TRBD1 (5 bases). Germline CDR1 and CDR2: LNHDA and SQIVND (reference sequence). Trimming removed 7 bases at V and 6 bases at J, with 15 bases between. This CDR3 comprises 13 residues. In DNA form, the CDR3 reads TGTGCCAGTACTCCCAGGGATAGGGCTGAAGCTTTCTTT. Its protein product is CASTPRDRAEAFF.

This clone has a single count. The rearrangement uses TRBV6-5 and TRBJ1-6, with D hard to call. Trimming took off 4 bases at V and 6 bases at J, with 10 bases between the two ends. The CDR3 sequence is 14 residues long. Per the germline V gene, CDR1 is MNHEY and CDR2 is SVGAGI. CDR3 sequence (DNA): TGTGCCAGCAGTTCCCGACGGTTTAATTCACCCCTCCACTTT. It encodes CASSSRRFNSPLHF.

The V gene is TRBV9, the J gene TRBJ1-1; the D gene is possibly TRBD1 (6 bases). V was cut by 7 bases and J by 1 base, with 14 bases left in between. The CDR3 is 14 amino acids. CDR1 and CDR2 from the germline V gene are SGDLS and YYNGEE. The DNA of the CDR3 is TGTGCCAGCTCCCGAGGGGGGTCGAACACTGAAGCTTTCTTT. Amino acids: CASSRGGSNTEAFF.

The chain links TRBV9 to TRBJ2-1; a weak D match, TRBD1 (5 bases). Per the germline V gene, CDR1 is SGDLS and CDR2 is YYNGEE. The CDR3 extends over 14 amino acids. Trimming pared 3 bases from V and 4 bases from J, leaving 11 bases between. CDR3 region: CASSEGSIYNEQFF. For the CDR3, the DNA is TGTGCCAGCAGCGAGGGGTCCATATACAATGAGCAGTTCTTC.